The clone carrying this T cell receptor beta chain was picked up many times. Its antigen is not known. This record belongs to a study of CD8 T cells in ankylosing spondylitis. Overall study results and limits: There was a TCR beta motif, made of fewer than 10 highly homologous variants, that appeared characteristic of ankylosing spondylitis blood. Matched ankylosing spondylitis synovial fluid reportedly contained a significantly enriched population of disease-linked clones. The authors found the disease-linked clones to be CD8+ and relatively rare in peripheral blood.

Per the germline V gene, CDR1 is SGHTA and CDR2 is FQGNSA. Trimming shortened V by 1 base and J by 11 bases, and 6 bases separated the two germline ends. There are 11 residues in the CDR3. Molecular-barcoded quantitative 5'-RACE produced these TCR beta libraries. TCRdb analysed the 5' RACE reads with MiXCR anew, one entry per CDR3 protein. The repertoire consists of about 140,000 distinct CDR3 sequences, with 6% to 8% occurring once and the leading ten covering over 10%. This chain links TRBV7-2 with TRBJ2-1, with no clear D. The sample was blood, either unsorted or a sorted T cell fraction (not recorded which). This TCR derives from a female donor with ankylosing spondylitis or in good health (not recorded which). The CDR3 here is CASSLVGKQFF. The CDR3 nucleotides are TGTGCCAGCAGCTTAGTTGGGAAGCAGTTCTTC.